Each of the 7 T cell receptor beta chains below was sequenced from the same sample in a study of vaccination and CD4 T cells after COVID-19. Their antigens remain unidentified. Time point noted: late sampling 161 to 241 days after vaccination in a few convalescent patients. The sample's treatment: approximately nine-day PBMC culture with coronavirus spike peptide pools or control peptides (ViraFEST assay). The study sequenced cultured CD4+ T cell DNA using the Oncomine TCR Beta short-read assay. TCRdb recomputed calls from the PCR reads with MiXCR, one row per CDR3 protein. Among 25,000 to 30,000 distinct CDR3 sequences listed, around a third were seen once. Sequencing used CD4+ T cells from blood, cultured in vitro, obtained about 7 months after SARS-CoV-2 vaccination. These receptors were collected from a human donor who had recovered from COVID-19.

In its sample, this clonotype was seen a few times. The rearrangement links TRBV7-2 to TRBJ2-1; 11 bases match TRBD2. The CDR3 spans 16 residues. Germline V CDR1 and CDR2: SGHTA, FQGNSA. V lost 4 bases to trimming and J lost 2 bases; unmatched junction nucleotides: 4. The CDR3 sequence is CASSYQTSGAYNEQFF. CDR3 coding DNA: TGTGCCAGCAGCTACCAGACTAGCGGGGCCTACAATGAGCAGTTCTTC.

Only a few counts were recorded for this clonotype. The CDR3 nucleotides are TGTGCCAGCAGTGGGACAGGGTCATATCAGCCCCAGCATTTT. It is translated as CASSGTGSYQPQHF. V and J are TRBV28 and TRBJ1-5; 9 bases are shared with TRBD1. Germline V lookup: CDR1 MDHEN, CDR2 SYDVKM. The V and J ends lost 5 bases and 5 bases, in that order; junction bases with no gene match: 4. This CDR3 comprises 14 residues.

The gene calls are TRBV6-1 and TRBJ2-2; 8 nucleotides match TRBD1. The V segment lost 6 bases and the J segment 1 base; nucleotides outside the gene matches: 4. The length of the CDR3 is 15 residues. Looked up from germline, CDR1 is MNHNS and CDR2 is SASEGT. This CDR3 is CASSPQGGNTGELFF. CDR3 sequence (DNA): TGTGCCAGCAGCCCACAGGGGGGGAACACCGGGGAGCTGTTTTTT.

The chain uses TRBV6-1 and TRBJ2-7; TRBD2 aligns across 11 bases. CDR1 MNHNS and CDR2 SASEGT come from the germline V gene. There are 16 residues in the CDR3. V trimming: 1 base; J trimming: 7 bases; junction bases outside the gene matches: 9. CDR3 bases: TGTGCCAGCAGTGAAGGTGTACTAGCGGGAGCTGGGGAGCAGTACTTC. It encodes CASSEGVLAGAGEQYF.

J is TRBJ2-7 and V is TRBV2; 10 nucleotides line up with TRBD1. The ends lost 5 bases at V and 6 bases at J; junction bases unmatched: 10. CDR1 is SNHLY, CDR2 FYNNEI, per germline. This CDR3 has 15 residues. The CDR3 loop is CASSTSRTGGVEQYF. DNA of the CDR3: TGTGCCAGCAGTACCTCCCGGACAGGGGGGGTCGAGCAGTACTTC.

This chain connects TRBV18 to TRBJ2-7; the D gene is possibly TRBD2 (6 bases). V was shortened by 2 bases and J by 3 bases, with 11 bases between the two germline ends. The CDR3 is made up of 14 amino acids. Germline V gives CDR1 KGHSH, CDR2 LQKENI. CDR3 nucleotides: TGTGCCAGCTCACCATCGGTGGACTACTACGAGCAGTACTTC. Translated, it gives CASSPSVDYYEQYF.

The V gene is TRBV5-4, the J gene TRBJ2-1; 11 nucleotides agree with TRBD2. J gave up 8 bases and V 4 bases, and 11 bases lay outside the gene matches. The CDR3 length is 16 residues. The V gene's germline CDR1 is SGHNT and CDR2 YYREEE (reference sequence). Here the CDR3 reads CASSLGTSGTLYEQFF. DNA for the CDR3: TGTGCCAGCAGCCTCGGGACTAGCGGTACCTTGTATGAGCAGTTCTTC.